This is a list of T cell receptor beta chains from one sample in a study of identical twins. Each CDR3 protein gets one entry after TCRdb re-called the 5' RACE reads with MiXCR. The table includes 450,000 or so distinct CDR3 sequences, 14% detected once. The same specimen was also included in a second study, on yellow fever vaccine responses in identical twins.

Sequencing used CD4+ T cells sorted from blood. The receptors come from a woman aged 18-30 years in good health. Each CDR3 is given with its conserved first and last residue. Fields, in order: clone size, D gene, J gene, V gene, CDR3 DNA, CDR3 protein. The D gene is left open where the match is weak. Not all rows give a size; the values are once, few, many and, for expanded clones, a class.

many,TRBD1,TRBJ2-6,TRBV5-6,TGTGCCAGCAGCTTGAGACAGGGGAACGCTGGGGCCAACGTCCTGACTTTC,CASSLRQGNAGANVLTF
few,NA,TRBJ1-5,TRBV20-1,TGCAGTGCTAGACCGTCATATCAGCCCCAGCATTTT,CSARPSYQPQHF
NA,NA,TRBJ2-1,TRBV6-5,TGTGCCAGCAGTTGGGCCGTGGAGAATGAGCAGTTCTTC,CASSWAVENEQFF
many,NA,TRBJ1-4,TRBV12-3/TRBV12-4,TGTGCCAGCAGTTTAGTCAGTGGTGGAACTAATGAAAAACTGTTTTTT,CASSLVSGGTNEKLFF
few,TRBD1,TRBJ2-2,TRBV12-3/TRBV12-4,TGTGCCAGCGCCTCGGGACAGATCAACACCGGGGAGCTGTTTTTT,CASASGQINTGELFF
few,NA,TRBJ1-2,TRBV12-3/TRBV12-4,TGTGCCAGCAATCCAGGGCTAGCTAGGGGTGGCTACACCTTC,CASNPGLARGGYTF
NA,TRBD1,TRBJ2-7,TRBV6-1,TGTGCCAGCATCCGGGACAGGGGGCGTAGCGAGCAGTACTTC,CASIRDRGRSEQYF
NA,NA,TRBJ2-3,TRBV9,TGTGCCAGCAGCGTAGGGGACCGACACACAGATACGCAGTATTTT,CASSVGDRHTDTQYF
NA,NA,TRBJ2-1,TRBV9,TGTGCCAGCAGCGATCCCTTCAGTGGGCAGTTGTTC,CASSDPFSGQLF
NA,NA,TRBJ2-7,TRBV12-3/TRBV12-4,TGTGCCAGCAGTTTTAGGGTCCACGAGCAGTACTTC,CASSFRVHEQYF
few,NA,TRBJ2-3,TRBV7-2,TGTGCCAGCAGCGGGGGCGGGAGCACAGATACGCAGTATTTT,CASSGGGSTDTQYF
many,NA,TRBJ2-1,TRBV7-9,TGTGCCAGCAGCTTAATGGACCCAAGGAGGCAGTTCTTC,CASSLMDPRRQFF
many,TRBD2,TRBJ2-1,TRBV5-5,TGTGCCAGCAGCTACCGACTAGCGGGAGGGTACAATGAGCAGTTCTTC,CASSYRLAGGYNEQFF
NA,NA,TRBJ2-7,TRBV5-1,TGCGCCAGCAGCTTGGCCGGGGAAATAGGCTACGAGCAGTACTTC,CASSLAGEIGYEQYF
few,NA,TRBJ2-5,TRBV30,TGTGCCTGGGGGGGGCGCCAAGAGACCCAGTACTTC,CAWGGRQETQYF
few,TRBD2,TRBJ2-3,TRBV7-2,TGTGCCAGCAGCCCGAGGACTAGCGGGAGGAATACGCAGTATTTT,CASSPRTSGRNTQYF
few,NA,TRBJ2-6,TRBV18,TGTGCCAGCTCACCCCCAGGACTTTCTGGGGCCAACGTCCTGACTTTC,CASSPPGLSGANVLTF
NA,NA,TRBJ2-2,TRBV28,TGTGCCAGCAGTCCCGTTCCCGCCGGTTCGAACACCGGGGAGCTGTTTTTT,CASSPVPAGSNTGELFF
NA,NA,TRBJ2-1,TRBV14,TGTGCCAGCAGCCAGCTACAGGGGACTAGGAATGAGCAGTTCTTC,CASSQLQGTRNEQFF
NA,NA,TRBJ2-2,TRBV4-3,TGCGCCAGCAGCCAAGAAAAGGGGGTTAGCACCGGGGAGCTGTTTTTT,CASSQEKGVSTGELFF
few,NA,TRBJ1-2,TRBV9,TGTGCCAGCAGCCCCTTGGAGGGGTATGGCTACACCTTC,CASSPLEGYGYTF
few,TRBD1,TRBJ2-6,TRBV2,TGTGCCAGCAGTACACCGGGACAGGGGAGCTCTGGGGCCAACGTCCTGACTTTC,CASSTPGQGSSGANVLTF
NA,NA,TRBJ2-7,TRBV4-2,TGTGCCAGCAGCCCCTACAGGTACTACGAGCAGTACTTC,CASSPYRYYEQYF
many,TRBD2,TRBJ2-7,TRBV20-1,TGCAGTGCTAGAGGGCTAGCGGGAGTTTCGGAGCAGTACTTC,CSARGLAGVSEQYF
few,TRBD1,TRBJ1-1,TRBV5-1,TGCGCCAGCAGCTTGGCCGATAGGGACAGCACTGAAGCTTTCTTT,CASSLADRDSTEAFF
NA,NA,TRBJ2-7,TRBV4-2,TGTGCCAGCAGCCAAGTCCGCGGGGTCTCGGGGGAGCAGTACTTC,CASSQVRGVSGEQYF
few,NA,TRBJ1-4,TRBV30,TGTGCCTGGAGTTGGGGCTCGAATGAAAAACTGTTTTTT,CAWSWGSNEKLFF
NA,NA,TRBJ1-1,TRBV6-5,TGTGCCAGCAGTGCTAGGGACACTGAAGCTTTCTTT,CASSARDTEAFF
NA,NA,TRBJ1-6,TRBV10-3,TGTGCCATCAGTGAGTCGATTCAGGGCCTCCGGGATTCACCCCTCCACTTT,CAISESIQGLRDSPLHF
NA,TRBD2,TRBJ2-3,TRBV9,TGTGCCAGCAGCGTTGGACAAACTAGCGGAAAGATGGGAGATACGCAGTATTTT,CASSVGQTSGKMGDTQYF
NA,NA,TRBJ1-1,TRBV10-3,TGTGCCATCAGTTCGGGACGGGTCGCTTTCTTT,CAISSGRVAFF
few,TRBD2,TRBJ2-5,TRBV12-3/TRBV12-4,TGTGCCAGCAGGAAACGGGGGGGCCGAGGGCAAGAGACCCAGTACTTC,CASRKRGGRGQETQYF
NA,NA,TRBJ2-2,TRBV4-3,TGCGCCAGCAGCCAGGACAAGACGGTAGCCGGGGAGCTGTTTTTT,CASSQDKTVAGELFF
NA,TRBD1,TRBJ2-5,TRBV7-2,TGTGCCAGCAGCCCCCAGGGGGTAGATGGGGAGACCCAGTACTTC,CASSPQGVDGETQYF
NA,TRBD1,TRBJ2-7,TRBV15,TGTGCCACCAGCAGATCTACAGGGGGCGAGCAGTACTTC,CATSRSTGGEQYF
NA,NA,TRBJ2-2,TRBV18,TGTTCCAGCTCACCAAATCTCGGGGAGCTGTTTTTT,CSSSPNLGELFF